The rows below give T cell receptor beta chains drawn from one sample of a study of control samples from healthy donors and cancer patients. Repertoires were generated with immunoSEQ multiplex PCR, while TCRdb's copy carries only in-frame clones and drops some. The sample includes around 100,000 clones, around 89% of them seen just once. Material: blood. The receptors derive from a man in his thirties or forties in good health. Both conserved end residues are trimmed from each CDR3. For some rows the clone size is stated as once, few or many, or as a class when expanded; others skip it.

v_gene: TRBV15
abundance: .
CDR3aa: ATTEATNEKLF

v_gene: TRBV2
abundance: .
CDR3aa: ASRLRTSASSETQY

v_gene: TRBV12-3/TRBV12-4
abundance: .
CDR3aa: ASSLDSSTEAF

v_gene: TRBV5-5
abundance: once
CDR3aa: ASSLVPGLNTEAF

v_gene: TRBV10-3
abundance: .
CDR3aa: AISEAGRRGASEETQY

v_gene: TRBV19
abundance: .
CDR3aa: ASSPQGANSPLH

v_gene: TRBV5-1
abundance: .
CDR3aa: ASSLAEGGYT

v_gene: TRBV5-1
abundance: .
CDR3aa: ASSLESSGNTIY

v_gene: TRBV5-1
abundance: .
CDR3aa: ASSWGQSYEQY

v_gene: TRBV28
abundance: .
CDR3aa: ASSIRAGGQETQY

v_gene: TRBV6-6
abundance: .
CDR3aa: ASTGLATSTDTQY

v_gene: TRBV3-1/TRBV3-2
abundance: .
CDR3aa: ASSQDPNQPQH

v_gene: TRBV18
abundance: .
CDR3aa: ASSPDSLSNYGYT

v_gene: TRBV19
abundance: .
CDR3aa: ASSIRHLQDEQY

v_gene: TRBV4-3
abundance: .
CDR3aa: ASSQPGPRDPTPTDTQY

v_gene: TRBV7-6
abundance: once
CDR3aa: ASSSAGETQY

v_gene: TRBV7-2
abundance: once
CDR3aa: ASRQVGGMNTEAF

v_gene: TRBV5-1
abundance: .
CDR3aa: ASSSGTSTDTQY

v_gene: TRBV6-2/TRBV6-3
abundance: .
CDR3aa: ASSPPSIQPQH

v_gene: TRBV28
abundance: .
CDR3aa: AISPGGSIYEQY

v_gene: TRBV7-8
abundance: .
CDR3aa: ASSPSSGQNYGYT

v_gene: TRBV25-1
abundance: .
CDR3aa: ASSEGGKALPDTQY

v_gene: TRBV2
abundance: .
CDR3aa: ASRGDRGGETQY

v_gene: TRBV4-3
abundance: .
CDR3aa: ASSQERISGQVNQPQH

v_gene: TRBV11-2
abundance: .
CDR3aa: ASSLGTGAYEQY

v_gene: TRBV15
abundance: .
CDR3aa: ATSVGGTPETQY

v_gene: TRBV11-2
abundance: .
CDR3aa: ASGDEVANTEAF

v_gene: TRBV28
abundance: .
CDR3aa: ASRFEDSNSPLH

v_gene: TRBV5-1
abundance: .
CDR3aa: ASSPRDPNLALNTGELF

v_gene: TRBV28
abundance: once
CDR3aa: ASSRQLNQPQH

v_gene: TRBV28
abundance: .
CDR3aa: AGATGDAEAF

v_gene: TRBV7-2
abundance: few
CDR3aa: ASSPRTGNYEQY

v_gene: TRBV7-9
abundance: .
CDR3aa: ASSLEGRTDTQY

v_gene: TRBV7-9
abundance: few
CDR3aa: ASSLLAGGAYGYT

v_gene: TRBV23-1
abundance: once
CDR3aa: ASSQSRDISF

v_gene: TRBV18
abundance: .
CDR3aa: ASSPLQKRGGEEQF

v_gene: TRBV5-1
abundance: .
CDR3aa: ASSEAGLAGGPNTGELF